Below are 11 T cell receptor beta chains sequenced from a single sample in a study of CD8 T cells in ankylosing spondylitis. In TCRdb, the 5' RACE reads were re-called with MiXCR into one record per CDR3 protein. The sample shows about 350,000 distinct CDR3 sequences, about 20% of them seen only once. The sequenced material came from blood, either unsorted or a sorted T cell fraction (not recorded which). These receptors originate from a male donor with ankylosing spondylitis or in good health (not recorded which).

There are a few counts of this clonotype. The V and J genes are TRBV7-3 and TRBJ2-7; a possible D gene is TRBD1 (7 bases). From germline, CDR1 is SGHTA and CDR2 FQGTGA. V was shortened by 3 bases and J by 2 bases, with 14 bases between the two germline ends. The CDR3 runs to 15 residues. Written as DNA, the CDR3 is TGTGCCAGCAGCTTCCGGGGGACAGTCCCCTACGAGCAGTACTTC. This sequence encodes CASSFRGTVPYEQYF.

This clonotype showed up just a few times. The chain employs TRBV27 and TRBJ2-7; TRBD1 matches 9 bases. Unmatched junction bases numbered 18, after V lost 5 bases and J lost 4 bases. Germline V CDR1 and CDR2: MNHEY, SMNVEV (reference sequence). The CDR3 is 18 amino acids. The CDR3 loop is CASSIDPGTGSSLYEQYF. CDR3 DNA sequence: TGTGCCAGCAGTATCGACCCCGGGACAGGGAGTTCACTTTACGAGCAGTACTTC.

V usage is TRBV20-1 and J usage is TRBJ2-1, with TRBD1 identical over 8 bases. V shed 0 bases and J 7 bases; nucleotides not matched to a gene: 14. From germline, CDR1 is DFQATT and CDR2 SNEGSKA (reference sequence). The CDR3 contains 17 residues. The CDR3 nucleotides read TGCAGTGCTAGAGATCGGACAGGGCAAGGCCTGCGGAATGAGCAGTTCTTC. Amino acids: CSARDRTGQGLRNEQFF.

The rearrangement uses TRBV20-1 and TRBJ2-7, with 8 bases identical to TRBD1. Germline trimming cut 0 bases from V and 6 bases from J; bases unmatched to any gene: 13. This CDR3 contains 16 residues. Germline values: CDR1 DFQATT, CDR2 SNEGSKA (reference sequence). CDR3 sequence (DNA): TGCAGTGCTAGAGACCGACAAGGACAGGGTCTGGGCGAGCAGTACTTC. Translating it yields CSARDRQGQGLGEQYF.

The chain carries TRBV7-9 and TRBJ2-5; 9 nucleotides line up with TRBD1. This CDR3 spans 16 amino acids. Trimming removed 5 bases from V and 0 bases from J; junction bases left unmatched: 7. The germline V gene encodes CDR1 SEHNR and CDR2 FQNEAQ (reference sequence). The CDR3 DNA reads as TGTGCCAGCAGCACCCGGACAGGGGAGTACCAAGAGACCCAGTACTTC. Amino acids: CASSTRTGEYQETQYF.

This clonotype was observed a few times. This CDR3 is CSAPGPPALNSPLHF. Written as DNA, the CDR3 is TGCAGTGCACCAGGCCCGCCGGCACTTAATTCACCCCTCCACTTT. The rearrangement joins TRBV20-1 to TRBJ1-6, with D uncertain. Trimming stripped 6 bases from V and 6 bases from J, with 18 bases between. CDR1 DFQATT and CDR2 SNEGSKA come from the germline V gene (reference sequence). The CDR3 contains 15 residues.

The chain employs TRBV4-2 and TRBJ2-5; D not resolved. Deletions cut 1 base from V and 1 base from J, with 13 bases between. The CDR3 is 16 amino acids. Germline CDR1 and CDR2: LGHNA and YNFKEQ. For the CDR3, the DNA is TGTGCCAGCAGCCAAGTCGGGCTGGGGATCCAAGAGACCCAGTACTTC. Its translation: CASSQVGLGIQETQYF.

The chain carries TRBV7-2 and TRBJ2-7; tentatively, D is TRBD2 (7 bases). The V gene's germline CDR1 is SGHTA and CDR2 FQGNSA. Trimming took 1 base from V and 3 from J, leaving 19 bases between them. The CDR3 spans 17 residues. In nucleotides, the CDR3 is TGTGCCAGCAGCTTAGGGGACGGGGGGCCCCCTCACTACGAGCAGTACTTC. Its protein product is CASSLGDGGPPHYEQYF.

The V and J genes are TRBV29-1 and TRBJ2-4; D gene unclear. This CDR3 is built from 12 residues. Trimming stripped 3 bases from V and 5 bases from J, with 8 bases between. Germline V gene data show CDR1 as SQVTM and CDR2 as ANQGSEA. The CDR3 coding sequence is TGCAGCGTTGAGCGAATAGAAAACATTCAGTACTTC. Protein product: CSVERIENIQYF.

This clonotype was detected many times. The rearrangement links TRBV5-1 to TRBJ2-1; the D call may be TRBD1 or TRBD2 (5 bases each). The CDR3 covers 15 residues. V gave up 0 bases and J gave up 8 bases, with 15 bases separating them. Germline V CDR1 and CDR2: SGHRS, YFSETQ. The DNA of the CDR3 is TGCGCCAGCAGCTTGGCGCAGGGAGCATTTGATGAGCAGTTCTTC. Translation: CASSLAQGAFDEQFF.

This clonotype showed up just once. V and J are TRBV7-9 and TRBJ2-5, with TRBD2 matching over 9 bases. The germline V gene encodes CDR1 SEHNR and CDR2 FQNEAQ (reference sequence). V lost 5 bases, J lost 4 bases, and 8 bases stayed unmatched. This CDR3 has 15 amino acids. The CDR3, as DNA: TGTGCCAGCAGCAGGATAGCGGGGGCCGGAGAGACCCAGTACTTC. It codes for CASSRIAGAGETQYF.